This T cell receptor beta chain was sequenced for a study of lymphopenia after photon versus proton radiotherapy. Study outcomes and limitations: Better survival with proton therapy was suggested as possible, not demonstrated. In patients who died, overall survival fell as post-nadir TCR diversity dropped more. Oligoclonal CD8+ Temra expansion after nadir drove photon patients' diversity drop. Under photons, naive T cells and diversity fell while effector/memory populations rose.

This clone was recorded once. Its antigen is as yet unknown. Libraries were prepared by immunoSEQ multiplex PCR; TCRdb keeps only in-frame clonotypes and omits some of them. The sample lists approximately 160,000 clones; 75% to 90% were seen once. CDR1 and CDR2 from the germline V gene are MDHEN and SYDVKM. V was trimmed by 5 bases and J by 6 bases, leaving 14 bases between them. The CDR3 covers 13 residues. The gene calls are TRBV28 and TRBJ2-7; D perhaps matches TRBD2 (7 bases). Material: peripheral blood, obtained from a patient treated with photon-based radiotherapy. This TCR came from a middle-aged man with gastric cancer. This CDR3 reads CASSLTGRGEQYF. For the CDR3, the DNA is TGTGCCAGCAGTCTTACAGGGAGGGGCGAGCAGTACTTC.